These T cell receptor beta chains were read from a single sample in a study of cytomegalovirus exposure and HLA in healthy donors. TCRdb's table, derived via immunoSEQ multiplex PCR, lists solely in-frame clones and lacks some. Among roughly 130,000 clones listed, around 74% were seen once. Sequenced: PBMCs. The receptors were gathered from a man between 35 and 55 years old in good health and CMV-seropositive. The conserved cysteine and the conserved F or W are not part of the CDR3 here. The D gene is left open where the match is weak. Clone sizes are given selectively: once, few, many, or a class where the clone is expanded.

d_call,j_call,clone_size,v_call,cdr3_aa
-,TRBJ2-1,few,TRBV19,ASSPDRSSYNEQF
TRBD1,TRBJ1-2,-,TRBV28,ASSHLTGSGYT
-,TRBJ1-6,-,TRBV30,AWSPTGGGNSPLH
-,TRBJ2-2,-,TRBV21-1,AGSTGELF
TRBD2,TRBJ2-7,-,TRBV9,ASSTGTSGRGAHEQY
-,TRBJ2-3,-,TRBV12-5,ASGLGGSGDTQY
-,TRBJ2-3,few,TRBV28,AAGTYNPDTQY
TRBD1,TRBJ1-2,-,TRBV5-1,ASRVDRGSYGYT
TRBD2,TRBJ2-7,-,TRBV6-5,ASRRGAAASYEQY
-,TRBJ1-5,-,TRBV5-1,ASSLDGQPNQPQH
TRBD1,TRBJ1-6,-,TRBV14,ASRLDRGNSPLH
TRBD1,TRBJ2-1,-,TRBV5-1,ASSPGGAGNEQF
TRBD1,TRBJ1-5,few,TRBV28,ASSFGTANQPQH
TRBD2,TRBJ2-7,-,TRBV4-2,ASSQDQRLAEWV
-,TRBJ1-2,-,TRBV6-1,ASSVSVGYT
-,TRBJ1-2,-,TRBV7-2,ASSSPGGDGYGYT
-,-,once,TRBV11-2,AVGDYEQY
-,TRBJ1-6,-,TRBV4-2,ASSQDRQGWNSPLH
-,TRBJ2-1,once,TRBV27,ATRQRQGGFNEQF
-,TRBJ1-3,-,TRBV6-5,ASCQQSSGNTIY
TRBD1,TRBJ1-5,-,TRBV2,ASRGGIYSNQPQH
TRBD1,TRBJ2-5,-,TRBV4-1,ASSPGTGSWETQY
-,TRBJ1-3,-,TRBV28,ASSYRVSAGNTIY
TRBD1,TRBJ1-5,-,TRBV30,AWTPGGGQGGNQPQH
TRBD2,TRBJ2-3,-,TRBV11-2,ASGGSWGTDTQY
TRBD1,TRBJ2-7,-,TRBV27,ASSGTGGDPYEQY
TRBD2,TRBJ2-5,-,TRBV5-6,ASSLTGTSKETQY
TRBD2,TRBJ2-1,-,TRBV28,ASSPAGGSREQF
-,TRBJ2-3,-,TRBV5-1,ASSFRQSTDTQY
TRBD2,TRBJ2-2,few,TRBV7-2,ASSFPGVAGVGELF
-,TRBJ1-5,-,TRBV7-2,ASSSQDRSDQPQH
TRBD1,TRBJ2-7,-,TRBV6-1,ASRTGPVGEQY
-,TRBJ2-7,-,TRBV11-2,ASSSYSYEQY
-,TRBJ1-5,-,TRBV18,ASSPSGKKPQH
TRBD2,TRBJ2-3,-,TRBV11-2,ASSSGLAGVTDTQY
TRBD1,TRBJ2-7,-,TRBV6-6,ASSSEGQGFAEQY
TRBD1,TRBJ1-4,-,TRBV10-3,AIRGTGENEKLF
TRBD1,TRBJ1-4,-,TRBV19,ASTDRRYREKLF
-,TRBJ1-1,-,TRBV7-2,ASSLERARVTEAF
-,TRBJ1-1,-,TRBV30,AWGNRVTEAF
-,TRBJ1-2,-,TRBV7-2,ASSSRENYGYT
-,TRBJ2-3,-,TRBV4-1,ASSQASGTYSTDTQY
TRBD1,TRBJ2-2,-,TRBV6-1,ASIKWDRSSGELF
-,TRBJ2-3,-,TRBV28,ASSLALTSTDTQY
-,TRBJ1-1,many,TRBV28,ASSLVAGGGLNTEAF
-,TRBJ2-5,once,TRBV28,ASSLVGGAQETQY
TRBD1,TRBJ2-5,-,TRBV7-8,ASSLHGTGKETQY
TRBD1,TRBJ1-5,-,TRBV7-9,ASSSGQVFPQH
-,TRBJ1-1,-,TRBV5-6,ASSSKELRLNTEAF
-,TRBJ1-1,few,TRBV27,ASIPGRTMNTEAF
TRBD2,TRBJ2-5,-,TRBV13,ASSATSGGRRSKETQY
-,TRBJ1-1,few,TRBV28,ASRTYTEAF
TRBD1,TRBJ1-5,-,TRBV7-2,ASSRYRGSNQPQH
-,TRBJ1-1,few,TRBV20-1,STPQGPEAF
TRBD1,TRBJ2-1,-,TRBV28,ASSSPRQGLGNEQF